Listed below are T cell receptor beta chains from one sample, sequenced in a study of T cells in Graves' hyperthyroidism and ophthalmopathy. TCRdb called the multiplex PCR reads again in MiXCR, with one record for every CDR3 protein. Here the sample spans 450,000 to 600,000 distinct CDR3 sequences, less than 20% being singletons. The specimen sequenced was blood. The origin of the receptors is a man aged 35-49 years with Graves' ophthalmopathy. CDR3s include the opening cysteine and the closing phenylalanine or tryptophan. Only part of the rows carry a size: once, few, many, or a class if the clone is expanded.

length: 14; size: many; V: TRBV3-1; CDR3: CASSQGTGNYLSFF
length: 14; size: many; V: TRBV2; CDR3: CASSSQGGIYEQYF
length: 13; size: NA; V: TRBV20-1; CDR3: CSSTWRAKNIQYF
length: 12; size: many; V: TRBV30; CDR3: CAWSLGVTEAFF
length: 16; size: few; V: TRBV4-3; CDR3: CASSQDYGLVNQPQHF
length: 16; size: NA; V: TRBV5-1; CDR3: CASSPWGGQDEYGQYF
length: 13; size: NA; V: TRBV4-3; CDR3: CASSHTEVKTQYF
length: 18; size: few; V: TRBV6-5; CDR3: CASSYSRTSGRSVNEQFF
length: 14; size: NA; V: TRBV4-2; CDR3: CASSLRTGGDEQYF
length: 19; size: many; V: TRBV27; CDR3: CASSLVGLAGALGSYEQYF
length: 14; size: NA; V: TRBV20-1; CDR3: CSANKGQLSYEQYF
length: 15; size: many; V: TRBV18; CDR3: CASSPGQGGISEQFF
length: 16; size: few; V: TRBV18; CDR3: CASSPLGRVSYNEQFF
length: 15; size: many; V: TRBV11-2; CDR3: CASSPIGQAYNEQFF
length: 13; size: few; V: TRBV7-8; CDR3: CASSLIYSTEAFF
length: 12; size: NA; V: TRBV30; CDR3: CAWGGTGNTIYF
length: 14; size: many; V: TRBV3-1; CDR3: CASSQEAGVEKLFF
length: 14; size: NA; V: TRBV5-5; CDR3: CASSTYDGGGGYTF